These 26 T cell receptor beta chains originate from one sample sequenced in a study of shared clonotypes between healthy human individuals. The repertoire was sequenced with immunoSEQ multiplex PCR; TCRdb's copy has only in-frame clones and lacks some. The sample includes over a million clones, around 97% of them seen just once. Sequenced material: naive CD4+ T cells sorted from blood. The subset was: CD45RA+ positively selected. The receptors here all came from a man between 25 and 39 years old in good health.

This chain joins TRBV7-8 and TRBJ1-4; possibly TRBD1 for D (5 bases). CDR3 length equals 17 residues. Germline values: CDR1 SGHVS, CDR2 FQNEAQ. With 0 bases removed from V and 0 bases from J, the gap between germline ends came to 11 bases. CDR3: CASSLARGAATNEKLFF. CDR3 nucleotides: TGTGCCAGCAGCTTAGCGCGCGGGGCCGCAACTAATGAAAAACTGTTTTTT.

The chain uses TRBV6-6 and TRBJ1-2; a weak D match, TRBD1 (6 bases). V was clipped by 7 bases and J by 0 bases, with 15 bases between them. The V gene's germline CDR1 is MNHNY and CDR2 SVGAGI (reference sequence). The CDR3 extends over 15 amino acids. The CDR3 nucleotides read TGTGCCAGCATCAACCTCCAGGGGTCTAACTATGGCTACACCTTC. Amino acids: CASINLQGSNYGYTF.

The chain couples TRBV7-2 to TRBJ2-2, with 8 nucleotides matching TRBD2. Germline V lookup: CDR1 SGHTA, CDR2 FQGNSA. V gave up 8 bases and J gave up 11 bases; unmatched junction bases: 16. The CDR3 is made up of 15 amino acids. The CDR3 here is CASGGLAGTGRELFF. CDR3 bases: TGTGCCAGCGGTGGACTAGCTGGGACCGGGAGAGAGCTGTTTTTT.

The genes are TRBV7-9 and TRBJ2-3; D ambiguous. V lost 10 bases to trimming and J lost 5 bases, with 10 bases between them. CDR3 length: 11 amino acids. Germline CDR1 SEHNR, CDR2 FQNEAQ (reference sequence). The CDR3 bases are TGTGCCACCCGTAGTGGAGATACGCAGTATTTT. Amino acid sequence: CATRSGDTQYF.

The chain joins TRBV19 to TRBJ1-2, with D unclear. The CDR3 runs to 17 residues. Germline V gene lookup returns CDR1 LNHDA and CDR2 SQIVND (reference sequence). V lost 0 bases to trimming and J lost 4 bases, with 18 bases between them. CDR3 region: CASSIDGGMEGRYGYTF. The CDR3 DNA sequence: TGTGCCAGTAGTATAGATGGAGGGATGGAAGGGCGCTATGGCTACACCTTC. Full variable domain (rest looked up from reference TRBV19 and TRBJ1-2): DGGITQSPKYLFRKEGQNVTLSCEQNLNHDAMYWYRQDPGQGLRLIYYSQIVNDFQKGDIAEGYSVSREKKESFPLTVTSAQKNPTAFYLCASSIDGGMEGRYGYTFGSGTRLTVV.

The chain couples TRBV6-6 to TRBJ2-3, with 7 bases identical to TRBD2. CDR1 is MNHNY and CDR2 is SVGAGI in the germline V gene (reference sequence). The CDR3 extends over 15 amino acids. With 6 bases clipped from V and 2 bases from J, the junction kept 8 bases outside the gene matches. The CDR3 loop reads CASSPGGRDTDTQYF. CDR3 coding DNA: TGTGCCAGCAGCCCCGGGGGGAGGGACACAGATACGCAGTATTTT.

The J gene is TRBJ2-3, the V gene TRBV5-8; the D gene could be TRBD1 or TRBD2 (5 bases each). The germline gives CDR1 SGHTS, CDR2 YDEGEE. Trimming took off 6 bases at V and 3 bases at J, with 14 bases between the two ends. CDR3 length: 14 residues. CDR3 amino acids: CASTSGARTDTQYF. The CDR3 DNA reads as TGTGCCAGCACCTCCGGGGCCCGGACAGATACGCAGTATTTT.

The CDR3 protein is CASSSGRRPYGYTF. DNA for the CDR3: TGTGCCAGTAGCTCAGGTCGGAGGCCCTATGGCTACACCTTC. This chain joins TRBV19 and TRBJ1-2; D call uncertain. Trimming pared 6 bases from V and 4 bases from J, leaving 15 bases between. This CDR3 has 14 amino acids. CDR1 is LNHDA, CDR2 SQIVND, per germline (reference sequence).

The table lists this clone with a count of one. The chain uses TRBV5-1 and TRBJ2-1; a possible D gene is TRBD1 (5 bases). The CDR3 runs to 13 residues. Deletions cut 0 bases from V and 10 bases from J, with 11 bases between. Germline lookup yields CDR1 SGHRS and CDR2 YFSETQ. CDR3 residues: CASSLARRGEQFF. The CDR3 nucleotides are TGCGCCAGCAGCTTGGCCCGTAGGGGAGAGCAGTTCTTC.

Regarding this clone: At one of its ends the junction is not consistent with the germline gene, which may arise from a read error. The chain combines TRBV7-7 with TRBJ2-7; TRBD1 matches 7 bases. The length of the CDR3 is 13 residues. In germline, CDR1 is SSHAT, CDR2 FNYEAQ (reference sequence). CDR3 loop: CASSLDRATEQYF. CDR3 nucleotide sequence: TGTGCTAGCAGCCTTGACAGGGCTACCGAGCAGTACTTC.

For this clone: Other DNA sequences from this sample encode an identical CDR3 as well. The rearrangement joins TRBV18 to TRBJ2-5; 11 positions agree with TRBD2. Per the germline V gene, CDR1 is KGHSH and CDR2 is LQKENI. CDR3 length equals 16 residues. V was pared by 3 bases and J by 2 bases, with 5 bases of the junction left unmatched. CDR3 bases: TGTGCCAGCTCACCCCTCGGACTAGCGGGTCAAGAGACCCAGTACTTC. This translates into CASSPLGLAGQETQYF.

This chain connects TRBV28 to TRBJ2-7; D not resolved. The germline CDR1 and CDR2 sequences are MDHEN and SYDVKM. Trimming took 5 bases from V and 5 from J, leaving 13 bases between them. The CDR3 runs 13 residues. The CDR3 region is CASSPVRAHEQYF. As DNA, the CDR3 is TGTGCCAGCAGTCCCGTTAGGGCACACGAGCAGTACTTC. Based on the CDR3 plus reference TRBV28 and TRBJ2-7, the full variable domain is DVKVTQSSRYLVKRTGEKVFLECVQDMDHENMFWYRQDPGLGLRLIYFSYDVKMKEKGDIPEGYSVSREKKERFSLILESASTNQTSMYLCASSPVRAHEQYFGPGTRLTVT.

This chain joins TRBV6-5 and TRBJ1-3; D is unclear. Trimming left V 5 bases short and J 0 bases short, with 11 bases between. This CDR3 has 15 residues. Germline V gene data show CDR1 as MNHEY and CDR2 as SVGAGI. In DNA, the CDR3 is TGTGCCAGCAGTCAAACAGCCGGCTCTGGAAACACCATATATTTT. The encoded protein is CASSQTAGSGNTIYF.

The chain is built from TRBV7-6 and TRBJ2-1, with no clear D. Looked up from germline, CDR1 is SGHVS and CDR2 is FNYEAQ. Trimming stripped 1 base from V and 0 bases from J, with 16 bases between. The CDR3 length is 18 residues. In DNA, the CDR3 is TGTGCCAGCAGCTTAGTCATCTCCGGAGCAAGCTCCTACAATGAGCAGTTCTTC. Protein product: CASSLVISGASSYNEQFF.

This chain connects TRBV28 to TRBJ1-4, with 7 bases aligning to TRBD1. The ends lost 5 bases at V and 5 bases at J; junction bases unmatched: 5. Germline lookup yields CDR1 MDHEN and CDR2 SYDVKM. This CDR3 has 14 amino acids. The CDR3 loop is CASSQDRVNEKLFF. The CDR3 DNA follows: TGTGCCAGCAGTCAAGACAGGGTAAATGAAAAACTGTTTTTT.

This chain joins TRBV6-5 and TRBJ1-3; no reliable D call. Germline V gives CDR1 MNHEY, CDR2 SVGAGI. The CDR3 loop spans 15 amino acids. Trimming cost V 7 bases and J 0 bases, with 13 bases left between them. CDR3 sequence (DNA): TGTGCCAGCACTATTACCGGGAGCTCTGGAAACACCATATATTTT. Translated: CASTITGSSGNTIYF.

Of note for this clone: This sample includes further DNA sequences coding for the same CDR3. The rearrangement uses TRBV5-1 and TRBJ1-4; possibly TRBD1 for D (5 bases). V was trimmed by 5 bases and J by 5 bases, leaving 13 bases between them. The germline V gene has CDR1 SGHRS and CDR2 YFSETQ. The CDR3 runs 14 residues. In DNA, the CDR3 is TGCGCCAGCAGTCTGGACAAAGGGAATGAAAAACTGTTTTTT. Translated: CASSLDKGNEKLFF.

This chain uses TRBV19 with TRBJ2-1; TRBD2 matches 7 bases. Germline assignment: CDR1 LNHDA and CDR2 SQIVND (reference sequence). This CDR3 comprises 13 residues. After removal of 6 bases from V and 6 bases from J, the junction contained 5 bases not matched to a gene. The CDR3 nucleotides read TGTGCCAGTAGAGGCGGGGGTGGCAATGAGCAGTTCTTC. It is translated as CASRGGGGNEQFF.

V is TRBV2 and J is TRBJ2-1, with TRBD1 identical over 8 bases. Germline CDR1 SNHLY, CDR2 FYNNEI. V dropped 6 bases and J dropped 3; count of bases not matched to a gene: 7. There are 15 residues in the CDR3. CDR3 nucleotide sequence: TGTGCCAGCAGCGAAACAGGGGGAAGCTACAATGAGCAGTTCTTC. Residues: CASSETGGSYNEQFF.

V and J are TRBV7-9 and TRBJ2-5, with TRBD2 matching over 7 bases. V was pared by 7 bases and J by 5 bases, with 10 bases of the junction left unmatched. The CDR3 sequence is 14 residues long. The germline V gene encodes CDR1 SEHNR and CDR2 FQNEAQ (reference sequence). The CDR3 DNA sequence: TGTGCCAGCACCAGGTGGAGCGGGGAGGAGACCCAGTACTTC. Its protein product is CASTRWSGEETQYF.

Details on this clone: At the DNA level, this CDR3 is encoded by other sequences in the same sample as well. The chain couples TRBV5-1 to TRBJ2-1, with 13 bases fitting TRBD2. Germline CDR1 and CDR2: SGHRS and YFSETQ. V dropped 4 bases and J dropped 5; count of bases not matched to a gene: 3. The CDR3 totals 15 residues. CDR3 sequence (DNA): TGCGCCAGCAGCCTCGGGACTAGCGGGAACAATGAGCAGTTCTTC. Translating gives CASSLGTSGNNEQFF.

The chain joins TRBV5-1 to TRBJ2-3; D call uncertain. The CDR3 spans 13 residues. Trimming pared 4 bases from V and 0 bases from J, leaving 6 bases between. The V gene's germline CDR1 is SGHRS and CDR2 YFSETQ. The CDR3 DNA sequence: TGCGCCAGCAGCATGGACAGCACAGATACGCAGTATTTT. Residues: CASSMDSTDTQYF. The whole variable domain, filled in from reference TRBV5-1 and TRBJ2-3, reads KAGVTQTPRYLIKTRGQQVTLSCSPISGHRSVSWYQQTPGQGLQFLFEYFSETQRNKGNFPGRFSGRQFSNSRSEMNVSTLELGDSALYLCASSMDSTDTQYFGPGTRLTVL.

The rearrangement joins TRBV9 to TRBJ2-2; 10 bases fit TRBD2. CDR3 length: 18 amino acids. Germline V gene sequence: CDR1 SGDLS, CDR2 YYNGEE. Losses at the gene ends were 7 bases for V and 7 bases for J; bases not matched to a gene: 19. CDR3 nucleotide sequence: TGTGCCAGCTGCCCCCGGGCTAGCGGGAGCACGGGGGGCGGGGAGCTGTTTTTT. Protein product: CASCPRASGSTGGGELFF.

The chain carries TRBV18 and TRBJ2-7; D possibly corresponds to TRBD1 (7 bases). CDR1 and CDR2 from the germline V gene are KGHSH and LQKENI. Trimming left V 3 bases short and J 6 bases short, with 12 bases between. The CDR3 has 13 amino acids. The CDR3 reads CASSPLEGAEQYF. CDR3 sequence (DNA): TGTGCCAGCTCACCCTTGGAGGGGGCCGAGCAGTACTTC.

The chain employs TRBV28 and TRBJ2-7, with TRBD1 as a possible D gene (5 bases). Between the trimmed V and J ends, which lost 4 bases and 3 bases, there was a span of 19 bases. This CDR3 comprises 16 residues. Germline assignment: CDR1 MDHEN and CDR2 SYDVKM. The CDR3 DNA follows: TGTGCCAGCAGTTCCCCTTGGGCAGGGAACCTCTACGAGCAGTACTTC. As protein: CASSSPWAGNLYEQYF.

This clone came up once. The gene calls are TRBV9 and TRBJ1-4, with TRBD1 matching over 9 bases. This CDR3 region has 15 residues. Trimming removed 2 bases from V and 8 bases from J; junction bases left unmatched: 7. The germline gives CDR1 SGDLS, CDR2 YYNGEE. The CDR3 nucleotides read TGTGCCAGCAGCGTGGGGGACAGGGTAGTGGAAAAACTGTTTTTT. Translating gives CASSVGDRVVEKLFF.